This passage covers 11 T cell receptor beta chains from one sample sequenced in a study of cytomegalovirus exposure and HLA in healthy donors (dated by TCRdb to 2016 to 2017). The library was produced with the immunoSEQ multiplex PCR assay. A mixture of 60 forward primers for TCR Vbeta segments and 13 reverse primers for TCR Jbeta segments was used in the multiplex PCR. TCRdb carries this immuneACCESS record with in-frame sequences only. Its versions omit some clonotypes, under half of them owing to an unresolved V gene in the studies checked, with the rest unexplained. The sample table on file contains about 58,000 clones. Of the sample, 3.5% to 4.5% falls within the top ten clones. Source material: PBMCs. These receptors came from a male donor in good health and CMV-seronegative.

The CDR3, as DNA: TGTGCCGTGGGGGCCCCGAACACCGGGGAGCTGTTTTTT. Protein: CAVGAPNTGELFF. J is TRBJ2-2 and V is TRBV30; perhaps TRBD1 as D (6 bases). The V gene's germline CDR1 is GTSNPN and CDR2 SVGIG (reference sequence). The CDR3 consists of 13 residues. Trimming pared 8 bases from V and 0 bases from J, leaving 10 bases between.

The CDR3 bases are TGTGCCAGCGGGGGCGTAGGTACCCCCGAGCAGTACTTC. Translating it yields CASGGVGTPEQYF. The V and J genes are TRBV2 and TRBJ2-7, with D perhaps TRBD1 (6 bases). CDR3 length: 13 residues. The ends were cut back, 8 bases at V and 6 bases at J, with 17 bases in the middle. In germline, CDR1 is SNHLY, CDR2 FYNNEI.

The V gene is TRBV4-1, the J gene TRBJ2-1, with 12 bases matching TRBD1. CDR1 MGHRA and CDR2 YSYEKL come from the germline V gene. The CDR3 loop spans 18 amino acids. V was pared by 3 bases and J by 2 bases, with 8 bases of the junction left unmatched. In DNA, the CDR3 is TGCGCCAGCAGCCACACGGGACAGGGGGCTAGGACCTACAATGAGCAGTTCTTC. Protein product: CASSHTGQGARTYNEQFF.

The genes are TRBV7-2 and TRBJ2-7, with 11 bases aligning to TRBD2. In germline, CDR1 is SGHTA, CDR2 FQGNSA. The CDR3 has 16 residues. After removal of 1 base from V and 2 bases from J, the junction contained 4 bases not matched to a gene. Written as DNA, the CDR3 is TGTGCCAGCAGCTTAGGACTAGCGGGGAATGCCTACGAGCAGTACTTC. Protein sequence: CASSLGLAGNAYEQYF.

The rearrangement uses TRBV11-2 and TRBJ2-7; 11 nucleotides agree with TRBD1. Per the germline V gene, CDR1 is SGHAT and CDR2 is FQNNGV. The CDR3 is 14 residues long. V shed 5 bases, J shed 5 bases, and the junction held 5 bases outside the gene matches. CDR3 in amino acids: CASSRDRGFDEQYF. The CDR3 DNA follows: TGTGCCAGCAGCCGGGACAGGGGGTTCGACGAGCAGTACTTC.

V gene TRBV6-6 combines with J gene TRBJ1-5; 8 bases agree with TRBD1. Germline V CDR1 and CDR2: MNHNY, SVGAGI (reference sequence). The CDR3 has 15 amino acids. The V and J ends lost 6 bases and 2 bases, in that order; junction bases with no gene match: 6. In nucleotides, the CDR3 is TGTGCCAGCAGCGCCGGACAGGGAGGCAATCAGCCCCAGCATTTT. This codes for CASSAGQGGNQPQHF.

The rearrangement uses TRBV13 and TRBJ2-7; 10 bases map to TRBD2. The V and J ends lost 4 bases and 7 bases, in that order; junction bases with no gene match: 7. The CDR3 is 14 residues long. CDR1 is PRHDT and CDR2 is FYEKMQ in the germline V gene (reference sequence). This CDR3 reads CASSSGLAVREQYF. The CDR3 DNA is TGTGCCAGCAGCTCAGGACTAGCGGTACGGGAGCAGTACTTC.

The V and J genes are TRBV29-1 and TRBJ2-5, with D uncertain. V gave up 5 bases and J gave up 2 bases, with 12 bases separating them. The germline gives CDR1 SQVTM, CDR2 ANQGSEA. There are 13 residues in the CDR3. CDR3 nucleotide sequence: TGCAGCGTTCAAGTCCAGGCACAAGAGACCCAGTACTTC. Protein: CSVQVQAQETQYF.

The chain links TRBV11-3 to TRBJ2-1, with D perhaps TRBD2 (5 bases). The V gene's germline CDR1 is SGHNT and CDR2 YENEEA. The ends were cut back, 1 base at V and 12 bases at J, with 19 bases in the middle. The CDR3 length is 15 residues. CDR3 sequence: CASSLGISGSLRQFF. The CDR3 DNA is TGTGCCAGCAGCTTAGGAATAAGCGGTAGTCTGAGGCAGTTCTTC. Drawing the rest from reference TRBV11-3 and TRBJ2-1, the complete variable domain is EAGVVQSPRYKIIEKKQPVAFWCNPISGHNTLYWYLQNLGQGPELLIRYENEEAVDDSQLPKDRFSAERLKGVDSTLKIQPAELGDSAVYLCASSLGISGSLRQFFGPGTRLTVL.

The V gene is TRBV28, the J gene TRBJ1-5, with D possibly TRBD1 on 5 matching bases. CDR3 length: 12 residues. V was shortened by 5 bases and J by 7 bases, with 9 bases between the two germline ends. CDR1 is MDHEN and CDR2 is SYDVKM in the germline V gene. The CDR3 DNA follows: TGTGCCAGCAGTGATCAGGGACAGCCCCAGCATTTT. Amino acid sequence: CASSDQGQPQHF. The entire variable domain, with the rest obtained from reference TRBV28 and TRBJ1-5, is as follows: DVKVTQSSRYLVKRTGEKVFLECVQDMDHENMFWYRQDPGLGLRLIYFSYDVKMKEKGDIPEGYSVSREKKERFSLILESASTNQTSMYLCASSDQGQPQHFGDGTRLSIL.

This chain joins TRBV30 and TRBJ1-2; TRBD1 might be the D (6 bases). The V end lost 8 bases, the J end lost 1 base, and 14 bases lay between the germline ends. The V gene's germline CDR1 is GTSNPN and CDR2 SVGIG (reference sequence). The CDR3 has 13 residues. DNA of the CDR3: TGTGCCCAACCAGGGGACCTTAACTATGGCTACACCTTC. This codes for CAQPGDLNYGYTF.